The 21 T cell receptor beta chains below come from one sample, sequenced in a study of blood T cell repertoires in COVID-19. The table came from immunoSEQ multiplex PCR; TCRdb's copy has only in-frame clones and leaves some out. This table holds over 95,000 clones, about 87% found once. Material for sequencing was peripheral blood. The receptors come from a woman in her forties or fifties with acute or convalescent COVID-19.

The chain couples TRBV18 to TRBJ2-1; 7 nucleotides match TRBD1. Germline V gives CDR1 KGHSH, CDR2 LQKENI. CDR3 size: 15 residues. The V gene end was trimmed by 5 bases and the J gene end by 4 bases; junction bases not matched to a gene: 8. CDR3 in amino acids: CASSSQTGTYNEQFF. CDR3 nucleotides: TGTGCCAGCTCATCCCAGACAGGGACATACAATGAGCAGTTCTTC.

This chain links TRBV3-1 (or the pseudogene TRBV3-2) with TRBJ2-5; D perhaps matches TRBD1 (5 bases). Germline CDR1 reads LGHDT; CDR2 reads YNNKEL (reference sequence). Trimming removed 3 bases at V and 5 bases at J, with 13 bases between. The CDR3 spans 14 residues. The CDR3 DNA reads TGTGCCAGCAGCCAGGCTACAGGATTGGAGACCCAGTACTTC. Translated: CASSQATGLETQYF.

The rearrangement joins TRBV5-1 to TRBJ1-1, with no clear D. Germline CDR1 is SGHRS and CDR2 is YFSETQ. V was cut by 1 base and J by 1 base, with 8 bases left in between. The CDR3 runs to 14 residues. The DNA for the CDR3 is TGCGCCAGCAGCTTGACTTGGGCGAACACTGAAGCTTTCTTT. It yields the protein CASSLTWANTEAFF.

This chain connects TRBV5-5 to TRBJ2-1, with 14 bases fitting TRBD2. The V segment lost 4 bases and the J segment 6 bases; nucleotides outside the gene matches: 3. The CDR3 consists of 15 residues. Germline CDR1 SGHKS, CDR2 YYEKEE (reference sequence). CDR3 loop: CASSEGLAGANEQFF. As DNA, the CDR3 is TGTGCCAGCAGCGAGGGACTAGCGGGGGCCAATGAGCAGTTCTTC.

The V call is TRBV5-6, the J call TRBJ2-7, with TRBD1 as a possible D gene (6 bases). The CDR3 contains 14 residues. Germline CDR1 SGHDT, CDR2 YYEEEE. V was trimmed by 2 bases and J by 5 bases, leaving 14 bases between them. The CDR3 DNA reads as TGTGCCAGCAGCTTAATCCTGACAGGTCACGAGCAGTACTTC. This encodes CASSLILTGHEQYF.

The rearrangement joins TRBV7-8 to TRBJ2-2, with a weak D call TRBD1 (6 bases). This CDR3 has 15 residues. CDR1 SGHVS and CDR2 FQNEAQ come from the germline V gene. Between the trimmed V and J ends, which lost 6 bases and 5 bases, there was a span of 16 bases. Here the CDR3 DNA reads TGTGCCAGCAGGGTGAGGGGGATTCAGACCGGGGAGCTGTTTTTT. This encodes CASRVRGIQTGELFF.

V and J are TRBV30 and TRBJ1-5; 7 nucleotides agree with TRBD1. The CDR3 runs 13 residues. Trimming cost V 2 bases and J 10 bases; bases outside gene matches: 8. The germline gives CDR1 GTSNPN, CDR2 SVGIG (reference sequence). The CDR3 DNA sequence: TGTGCCTGGAGTCCCGACAGGGAGGAACCCCAGCATTTT. This sequence encodes CAWSPDREEPQHF.

The sample holds one count of this clone. The gene calls are TRBV7-9 and TRBJ2-3, with 9 nucleotides matching TRBD1. V was pared by 3 bases and J by 4 bases, with 5 bases of the junction left unmatched. The CDR3 runs to 15 residues. CDR1 is SEHNR, CDR2 FQNEAQ, per germline (reference sequence). The DNA for the CDR3 is TGTGCCAGCAGCTTTTGGACAGGGGAAGCAGATACGCAGTATTTT. It encodes CASSFWTGEADTQYF.

The chain uses TRBV7-2 and TRBJ2-1, with D tentatively TRBD2 (5 bases). Germline-derived CDR1 and CDR2 are SGHTA and FQGNSA. Trimming stripped 1 base from V and 1 base from J, with 8 bases between. The CDR3 extends over 15 amino acids. In DNA, the CDR3 is TGTGCCAGCAGCTTAGAGCGGTTGTCCTACAATGAGCAGTTCTTC. Residues: CASSLERLSYNEQFF.

The chain links TRBV28 to TRBJ1-1, with TRBD1 as a possible D gene (6 bases). This CDR3 spans 12 amino acids. CDR1 is MDHEN and CDR2 is SYDVKM in the germline V gene. Trimming took 8 bases from V and 5 from J, leaving 12 bases between them. The CDR3 DNA reads TGTGCCAGCGAAGAGGGGGGGACTGAAGCTTTCTTT. It codes for CASEEGGTEAFF.

Notes on this clone: The sample has other DNA sequences that encode this CDR3 too. The rearrangement uses TRBV29-1 and TRBJ1-5, with 8 bases aligning to TRBD1. The V gene's germline CDR1 is SQVTM and CDR2 ANQGSEA. The CDR3 loop spans 13 amino acids. After removal of 6 bases from V and 1 base from J, the junction contained 2 bases not matched to a gene. This CDR3 reads CSVGQGSNQPQHF. In DNA form, the CDR3 reads TGCAGCGTCGGACAGGGAAGCAATCAGCCCCAGCATTTT.

This clone was observed a single time. The chain couples TRBV7-2 to TRBJ1-1; the D gene is possibly TRBD1 (5 bases). Germline CDR1 is SGHTA and CDR2 is FQGNSA. V lost 3 bases, J lost 7 bases, and 12 bases lay in between. There are 13 residues in the CDR3. In DNA form, the CDR3 reads TGTGCCAGCAGCTTGTTAGGGGCTAGTGAAGCTTTCTTT. It is translated as CASSLLGASEAFF.

The chain carries TRBV14 and TRBJ2-3; TRBD2 matches 8 bases. CDR1 is SGHDN and CDR2 is FVKESK in the germline V gene. V lost 1 base to trimming and J lost 3 bases; unmatched junction nucleotides: 12. This CDR3 has 18 residues. The CDR3 protein is CASSQGSGGPYRTDTQYF. The DNA for the CDR3 is TGTGCCAGCAGCCAAGGGTCGGGAGGGCCTTATCGGACAGATACGCAGTATTTT.

The V and J genes are TRBV3-1 (or the pseudogene TRBV3-2) and TRBJ1-2; D perhaps matches TRBD1 (5 bases). V dropped 3 bases and J dropped 4 bases, with 12 bases sitting between them. The CDR3 is 14 amino acids. CDR1 and CDR2 from the germline V gene are LGHDT and YNNKEL (reference sequence). The CDR3 nucleotides are TGTGCCAGCAGCCAGGGGGAGGGGAGCTATGGCTACACCTTC. The encoded protein is CASSQGEGSYGYTF.

This rearrangement joins TRBV19 to TRBJ2-7, with TRBD1 identical over 7 bases. Germline-derived CDR1 and CDR2 are LNHDA and SQIVND (reference sequence). The CDR3 is 12 amino acids. V shed 9 bases, J shed 5 bases, and the junction held 7 bases outside the gene matches. CDR3 in amino acids: CASGTTGNEQYF. The CDR3 DNA reads as TGTGCCAGCGGTACGACAGGGAACGAGCAGTACTTC.

This chain joins TRBV10-3 and TRBJ1-4; D is undetermined. In germline, CDR1 is ENHRY, CDR2 SYGVKD. CDR3 length equals 13 residues. Trimming shortened V by 5 bases and J by 8 bases, and 12 bases separated the two germline ends. The CDR3 loop is CAISSNSGEKLFF. In nucleotides, the CDR3 is TGTGCCATCAGTTCTAACAGTGGAGAAAAACTGTTTTTT.

The DNA of the CDR3 is TGTGCCAGTAGTACCATGATTGCCGACTTGAACACTGAAGCTTTCTTT. Residues: CASSTMIADLNTEAFF. The rearrangement joins TRBV19 to TRBJ1-1; no reliable D call. Germline CDR1 and CDR2: LNHDA and SQIVND (reference sequence). Trimming removed 4 bases at V and 0 bases at J, with 15 bases between. The length of the CDR3 is 16 residues.

The chain has TRBV10-3 and TRBJ2-1, with TRBD2 identical over 7 bases. Germline loops: CDR1 ENHRY, CDR2 SYGVKD. CDR3 size: 13 residues. Trimming cost V 8 bases and J 6 bases; bases outside gene matches: 7. The DNA of the CDR3 is TGTGCCATCCGGCGGGGGTCACGCAATGAGCAGTTCTTC. This translates into CAIRRGSRNEQFF.

The J gene is TRBJ2-1, the V gene TRBV7-6; 11 bases fit TRBD2. Germline CDR1 and CDR2: SGHVS and FNYEAQ. V shed 5 bases, J shed 5 bases, and the junction held 8 bases outside the gene matches. The CDR3 has 16 amino acids. CDR3 sequence reads: CASSPTTSGNNNEQFF. CDR3 sequence (DNA): TGTGCCAGCAGCCCGACGACTAGCGGGAACAACAATGAGCAGTTCTTC.

The rearrangement uses TRBV9 and TRBJ2-1; 9 bases agree with TRBD2. The CDR3 extends over 15 amino acids. Germline CDR1 reads SGDLS; CDR2 reads YYNGEE. V lost 0 bases to trimming and J lost 4 bases; unmatched junction nucleotides: 2. The CDR3 coding sequence is TGTGCCAGCAGCGTAGGAGCGGGGGGTTACAATGAGCAGTTCTTC. This translates into CASSVGAGGYNEQFF.

The genes are TRBV13 and TRBJ1-1; D is perhaps TRBD1 (5 bases). Trimming took 5 bases from V and 5 from J, leaving 9 bases between them. The CDR3 spans 12 residues. In germline, CDR1 is PRHDT, CDR2 FYEKMQ (reference sequence). The CDR3 loop reads CASSPGRTEAFF. DNA for the CDR3: TGTGCCAGCAGCCCAGGGAGGACTGAAGCTTTCTTT.